These T cell receptor beta chains were read from a single sample in a study of blood T cell repertoires in COVID-19. Libraries were prepared by immunoSEQ multiplex PCR; TCRdb keeps only in-frame clonotypes and omits some of them. The sample has some 130,000 clones, approximately 88% seen once. Sequencing was done on a sample of peripheral blood. The receptors come from a man aged 45-65 years with acute or convalescent COVID-19. The CDR3 runs from the conserved cysteine through the conserved F or W. Each record gives: CDR3 DNA, CDR3 protein, D gene, V gene, clone size, J gene. The D gene is left open where the match is weak. Size tells how often a clone was seen (once, few, many) or the class of an expanded clone, and some rows leave it out.

CDR3 DNA: TGTGCCAGCAGTTTACGCAGGGTAGTGCAGCCCCAGCATTTT
CDR3 protein: CASSLRRVVQPQHF
D gene: .
V gene: TRBV27
clone size: .
J gene: TRBJ1-5

CDR3 DNA: TGTGCCAGTACCTCCAACGAGTTCTATCAGCCCCAGCATTTT
CDR3 protein: CASTSNEFYQPQHF
D gene: .
V gene: TRBV19
clone size: once
J gene: TRBJ1-5

CDR3 DNA: TGTGCCAGCAGGGGACAGAACTCTGGAAACACCATATATTTT
CDR3 protein: CASRGQNSGNTIYF
D gene: TRBD1
V gene: TRBV27
clone size: .
J gene: TRBJ1-3

CDR3 DNA: TGTGCCAGTAGTGAAACGGCGGGGAGGTCGAAAACCTACGAGCAGTACTTC
CDR3 protein: CASSETAGRSKTYEQYF
D gene: .
V gene: TRBV19
clone size: .
J gene: TRBJ2-7

CDR3 DNA: TGTGCCAGCAGTAAACAGGGCATTGGAAATCAGCCCCAGCATTTT
CDR3 protein: CASSKQGIGNQPQHF
D gene: .
V gene: TRBV6-6
clone size: .
J gene: TRBJ1-5

CDR3 DNA: TGTGCCAGCACGCAGGGGGCTTGGGAGCAGTACTTC
CDR3 protein: CASTQGAWEQYF
D gene: TRBD1
V gene: TRBV28
clone size: .
J gene: TRBJ2-7

CDR3 DNA: TGTGCCAGTAGTATGACAGGGGGCACTGAAGCTTTCTTT
CDR3 protein: CASSMTGGTEAFF
D gene: TRBD1
V gene: TRBV19
clone size: once
J gene: TRBJ1-1

CDR3 DNA: TGTGCCAGCAGCGTGGCTCACGTCAATCAGCCCCAGCATTTT
CDR3 protein: CASSVAHVNQPQHF
D gene: .
V gene: TRBV2
clone size: .
J gene: TRBJ1-5

CDR3 DNA: TGTGCCAGCAGCCTGGACAGTAACTATGGCTACACCTTC
CDR3 protein: CASSLDSNYGYTF
D gene: .
V gene: TRBV5-4
clone size: .
J gene: TRBJ1-2

CDR3 DNA: TGTGCCAGCAGCTTAATGCTAGCGGGTCAAGAGACCCAGTACTTC
CDR3 protein: CASSLMLAGQETQYF
D gene: TRBD2
V gene: TRBV5-4
clone size: .
J gene: TRBJ2-5

CDR3 DNA: TGCGCCAGCAGCTTGGGCGGGTTACAGAATTCACCCCTCCACTTT
CDR3 protein: CASSLGGLQNSPLHF
D gene: .
V gene: TRBV5-1
clone size: .
J gene: TRBJ1-6

CDR3 DNA: TGTGCCAGTTCTAGGGAGGGATTTTACGAGCAGTACTTC
CDR3 protein: CASSREGFYEQYF
D gene: TRBD2
V gene: TRBV5-4
clone size: .
J gene: TRBJ2-7

CDR3 DNA: TGTGCCAGCAGTCTAAAGGGAGGACGGAGCAATGAGCAGTTCTTC
CDR3 protein: CASSLKGGRSNEQFF
D gene: .
V gene: TRBV6-5
clone size: .
J gene: TRBJ2-1

CDR3 DNA: TGCGCCAGCAGCTTGGCTCCGGGACAGGGGGCCTATGGCTACACCTTC
CDR3 protein: CASSLAPGQGAYGYTF
D gene: TRBD1
V gene: TRBV5-1
clone size: few
J gene: TRBJ1-2

CDR3 DNA: TGTGCCAGCCAACGCGGGGCTGCAACTAATGAAAAACTGTTTTTT
CDR3 protein: CASQRGAATNEKLFF
D gene: .
V gene: TRBV6-5
clone size: .
J gene: TRBJ1-4

CDR3 DNA: TGTGCCAGCAGTTCAAGCGGGAGGAACACCGGGGAGCTGTTTTTT
CDR3 protein: CASSSSGRNTGELFF
D gene: TRBD2
V gene: TRBV28
clone size: .
J gene: TRBJ2-2

CDR3 DNA: TGTGCCACCTCTGACAGCTACGAGCAGTACTTC
CDR3 protein: CATSDSYEQYF
D gene: .
V gene: TRBV24-1
clone size: .
J gene: TRBJ2-7

CDR3 DNA: TGTGCCAGTAGTGATCGGAGGGCCAGCTCCTACAATGAGCAGTTCTTC
CDR3 protein: CASSDRRASSYNEQFF
D gene: .
V gene: TRBV19
clone size: .
J gene: TRBJ2-1

CDR3 DNA: TGTGCCAGCAGTCAACCGGGACTAGCGGGGTATGAGCAGTACTTC
CDR3 protein: CASSQPGLAGYEQYF
D gene: TRBD2
V gene: TRBV3-1/TRBV3-2
clone size: .
J gene: TRBJ2-7

CDR3 DNA: TGTGCCAGCAGTTTACGGACTCATTCGGGAGGGGGGTCCTACGAGCAGTACTTC
CDR3 protein: CASSLRTHSGGGSYEQYF
D gene: TRBD2
V gene: TRBV28
clone size: .
J gene: TRBJ2-7

CDR3 DNA: TGCGCCAGCAGCTTGGGGCTCAGGGGATTCTACGAGCAGTACTTC
CDR3 protein: CASSLGLRGFYEQYF
D gene: .
V gene: TRBV5-1
clone size: .
J gene: TRBJ2-7

CDR3 DNA: TGTGCCGGTCCACAGGGTGAATATGGCTACACCTTC
CDR3 protein: CAGPQGEYGYTF
D gene: .
V gene: TRBV21-1
clone size: .
J gene: TRBJ1-2

CDR3 DNA: TGCGCCAGCAGCATAAAACCGGGACAGGGAAGGGAGACCCAGTACTTC
CDR3 protein: CASSIKPGQGRETQYF
D gene: TRBD1
V gene: TRBV5-1
clone size: once
J gene: TRBJ2-5

CDR3 DNA: TGCGCCAGCAGCTTGGTGGGACAGGGGGCTTCGGGAGAGACCCAGTACTTC
CDR3 protein: CASSLVGQGASGETQYF
D gene: TRBD1
V gene: TRBV5-1
clone size: .
J gene: TRBJ2-5

CDR3 DNA: TGTGCCAGCAGCTTATGGACAGGGTCCACATACAATGAGCAGTTCTTC
CDR3 protein: CASSLWTGSTYNEQFF
D gene: TRBD1
V gene: TRBV7-6
clone size: .
J gene: TRBJ2-1

CDR3 DNA: TGTGCCAGCAGTTCCCACCCAGGACAGGGAGAGACCCAGTACTTC
CDR3 protein: CASSSHPGQGETQYF
D gene: TRBD1
V gene: TRBV28
clone size: once
J gene: TRBJ2-5

CDR3 DNA: TGTGCCAGCAGCGAGGACAGGAACTATGGCTACACCTTC
CDR3 protein: CASSEDRNYGYTF
D gene: TRBD1
V gene: TRBV2
clone size: .
J gene: TRBJ1-2

CDR3 DNA: TGTGCCAGCAGCTTGGGGACTAGCGGGGGTAGCTCCTACAATGAGCAGTTCTTC
CDR3 protein: CASSLGTSGGSSYNEQFF
D gene: TRBD2
V gene: TRBV5-8
clone size: .
J gene: TRBJ2-1

CDR3 DNA: TGTGCCACCTGCGGGACCGAGCAGTACTTC
CDR3 protein: CATCGTEQYF
D gene: .
V gene: TRBV11-1
clone size: once
J gene: TRBJ2-7

CDR3 DNA: TGTGCCAGCAGCTCCCGGGACAGAGCTAACTATGGCTACACCTTC
CDR3 protein: CASSSRDRANYGYTF
D gene: TRBD1
V gene: TRBV7-9
clone size: .
J gene: TRBJ1-2

CDR3 DNA: TGTGCCAGCTCACCCCGAGGCGATCAGCCCCAGCATTTT
CDR3 protein: CASSPRGDQPQHF
D gene: .
V gene: TRBV18
clone size: .
J gene: TRBJ1-5

CDR3 DNA: TGTGCCAGCGCGAGGGGGCAGGGCATTTATGGCTACACCTTC
CDR3 protein: CASARGQGIYGYTF
D gene: TRBD1
V gene: TRBV27
clone size: .
J gene: TRBJ1-2

CDR3 DNA: TGTGCCAGCAGTTACTCGCCAGGGAACACCGGGGAGCTGTTTTTT
CDR3 protein: CASSYSPGNTGELFF
D gene: .
V gene: TRBV6-5
clone size: .
J gene: TRBJ2-2

CDR3 DNA: TGTGCCAGCAGTTTATTGGGACAGGGAAACTATGGCTACACCTTC
CDR3 protein: CASSLLGQGNYGYTF
D gene: TRBD1
V gene: TRBV28
clone size: few
J gene: TRBJ1-2

CDR3 DNA: TGTGCCAGCCCGAATCAGCCCCAGCATTTT
CDR3 protein: CASPNQPQHF
D gene: .
V gene: TRBV21-1
clone size: .
J gene: TRBJ1-5

CDR3 DNA: TGTGCCAGCAGTCCAGGGACTAGCGGAAAGTACGAGCAGTACTTC
CDR3 protein: CASSPGTSGKYEQYF
D gene: TRBD2
V gene: TRBV27
clone size: .
J gene: TRBJ2-7

CDR3 DNA: TGTGCCAGCTACAATGTTCTGGTGGGGGAGGGCTATGGCTACACCTTC
CDR3 protein: CASYNVLVGEGYGYTF
D gene: .
V gene: TRBV7-9
clone size: few
J gene: TRBJ1-2

CDR3 DNA: TGTGCCAGTACCCCCGGGACAGGGGGCTATAATCAGCCCCAGCATTTT
CDR3 protein: CASTPGTGGYNQPQHF
D gene: TRBD1
V gene: TRBV19
clone size: .
J gene: TRBJ1-5

CDR3 DNA: TGTGCCAGCTCACCACGGACACTAGCGGGGGGATTGAATGAGCAGTTCTTC
CDR3 protein: CASSPRTLAGGLNEQFF
D gene: TRBD2
V gene: TRBV18
clone size: .
J gene: TRBJ2-1

CDR3 DNA: TGTGCCAGCTCACCTCAGGGAGGGGGTGAAAAACTGTTTTTT
CDR3 protein: CASSPQGGGEKLFF
D gene: .
V gene: TRBV18
clone size: few
J gene: TRBJ1-4

CDR3 DNA: TGTGCCAGCAGTCCACGCCCGGGACTAGTTGGCTACAATGAGCAGTTCTTC
CDR3 protein: CASSPRPGLVGYNEQFF
D gene: TRBD2
V gene: TRBV27
clone size: .
J gene: TRBJ2-1

CDR3 DNA: TGTGCCAGCAGCTTCGACAGGGTCTCTGGAAACACCATATATTTT
CDR3 protein: CASSFDRVSGNTIYF
D gene: TRBD1
V gene: TRBV11-2
clone size: .
J gene: TRBJ1-3

CDR3 DNA: TGCAGTGCTAGTCGTGTCCCTGCTAGCGGGCCCTCCTACAATGAGCAGTTCTTC
CDR3 protein: CSASRVPASGPSYNEQFF
D gene: TRBD2
V gene: TRBV20-1
clone size: .
J gene: TRBJ2-1

CDR3 DNA: TGTGCCAGCAGCGTAGTGGCAGCGGGCGGGCGAGGAAACACCATATATTTT
CDR3 protein: CASSVVAAGGRGNTIYF
D gene: .
V gene: TRBV9
clone size: .
J gene: TRBJ1-3

CDR3 DNA: TGCGCCAGCAGCTGGGGCGAGGCGACCGAGCAGTACTTC
CDR3 protein: CASSWGEATEQYF
D gene: .
V gene: TRBV5-1
clone size: few
J gene: TRBJ2-7

CDR3 DNA: TGTGCCAGCAGCCCTCGCCCTGATACCCTAAGCTCCTACAATGAGCAGTTCTTC
CDR3 protein: CASSPRPDTLSSYNEQFF
D gene: .
V gene: TRBV11-2
clone size: .
J gene: TRBJ2-1

CDR3 DNA: TGTGCCAGCAGTTTATTCCCCCCAGCGGGGGGGCCAGAGACCCAGTACTTC
CDR3 protein: CASSLFPPAGGPETQYF
D gene: TRBD2
V gene: TRBV27
clone size: .
J gene: TRBJ2-5

CDR3 DNA: TGTGCCAGCAGAAACCCCGTCGGGGCTAACTATGGCTACACCTTC
CDR3 protein: CASRNPVGANYGYTF
D gene: .
V gene: TRBV6-5
clone size: .
J gene: TRBJ1-2

CDR3 DNA: TGTGCCAGCAGTTTAATGCCGAGCGGAGTCACAGATACGCAGTATTTT
CDR3 protein: CASSLMPSGVTDTQYF
D gene: .
V gene: TRBV27
clone size: .
J gene: TRBJ2-3

CDR3 DNA: TGTGCCAGCAGTTTATCGTCAGGGGGCGGATACGAGCAGTACTTC
CDR3 protein: CASSLSSGGGYEQYF
D gene: TRBD1
V gene: TRBV27
clone size: .
J gene: TRBJ2-7

CDR3 DNA: TGTGCCAGCTCGCAAACAGTGAACACTGAAGCTTTCTTT
CDR3 protein: CASSQTVNTEAFF
D gene: .
V gene: TRBV18
clone size: .
J gene: TRBJ1-1

CDR3 DNA: TGTGCCAGTAGCGCAGTTAGGGGGGGTCAGCCCCAGCATTTT
CDR3 protein: CASSAVRGGQPQHF
D gene: .
V gene: TRBV19
clone size: .
J gene: TRBJ1-5

CDR3 DNA: TGTGCCAGCAGTGGGGGCCAAGGGAGCAATCAGCCCCAGCATTTT
CDR3 protein: CASSGGQGSNQPQHF
D gene: .
V gene: TRBV2
clone size: .
J gene: TRBJ1-5